This TCR beta chain was sequenced for a study of graft-versus-host responses after intestinal transplantation. Between the trimmed V and J ends, which lost 5 bases and 7 bases, there was a span of 12 bases. This CDR3 contains 13 residues. From germline, CDR1 is LNHNV and CDR2 YYDKDF (reference sequence). Repertoires were generated with immunoSEQ multiplex PCR, while TCRdb's copy carries only in-frame clones and drops some. The sample shows tens of thousands of clones, roughly four fifths of them seen only once. V and J are TRBV15 and TRBJ2-1; D is uncertain. The receptor was derived from a human patient who received an intestinal transplant, so some T cells may come from the graft donor. Sequenced here: PBMCs, sampled 1070 days after transplant. The CDR3 DNA follows: TGTGCCACCAGCGGGAACACTGTGAATGAGCAGTTCTTC. Translating gives CATSGNTVNEQFF.